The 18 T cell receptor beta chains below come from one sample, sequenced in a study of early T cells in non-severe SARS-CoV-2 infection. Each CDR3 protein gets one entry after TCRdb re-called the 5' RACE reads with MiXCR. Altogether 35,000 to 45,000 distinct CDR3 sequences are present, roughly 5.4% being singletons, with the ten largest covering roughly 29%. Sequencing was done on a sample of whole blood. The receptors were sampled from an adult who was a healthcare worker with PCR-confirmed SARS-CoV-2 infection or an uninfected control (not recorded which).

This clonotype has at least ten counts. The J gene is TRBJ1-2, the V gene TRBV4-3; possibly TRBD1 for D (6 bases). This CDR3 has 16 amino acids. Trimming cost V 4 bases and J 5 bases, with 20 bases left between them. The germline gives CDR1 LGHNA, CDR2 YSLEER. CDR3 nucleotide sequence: TGCGCCAGCAGCCCATCCTTACAGGGCGTGGAGTATGGCTACACCTTC. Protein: CASSPSLQGVEYGYTF.

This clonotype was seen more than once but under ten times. For the CDR3, the DNA is TGTGCCACCAGCAGAGATGGTGCAGGGAGAGAAGAGACCCAGTACTTC. Translated: CATSRDGAGREETQYF. The rearrangement uses TRBV15 and TRBJ2-5; D possibly matches TRBD1 or TRBD2 (5 bases each). The CDR3 totals 16 residues. V was trimmed by 0 bases and J by 3 bases, leaving 14 bases between them. Germline V gene sequence: CDR1 LNHNV, CDR2 YYDKDF (reference sequence).

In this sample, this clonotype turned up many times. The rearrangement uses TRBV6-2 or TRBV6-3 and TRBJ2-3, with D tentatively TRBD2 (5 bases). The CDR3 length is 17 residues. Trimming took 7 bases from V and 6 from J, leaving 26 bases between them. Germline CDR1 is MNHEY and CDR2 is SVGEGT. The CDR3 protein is CASTPHPAGPPGDTQYF. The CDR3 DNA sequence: TGTGCCAGCACCCCTCACCCCGCGGGTCCCCCGGGTGATACGCAGTATTTT.

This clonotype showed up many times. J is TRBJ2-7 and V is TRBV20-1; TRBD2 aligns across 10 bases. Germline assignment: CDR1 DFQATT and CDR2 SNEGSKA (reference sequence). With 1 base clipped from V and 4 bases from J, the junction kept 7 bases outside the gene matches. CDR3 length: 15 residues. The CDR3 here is CSARGRTSGSYEQYF. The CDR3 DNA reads TGCAGTGCTAGAGGCCGGACTAGCGGTTCTTACGAGCAGTACTTC.

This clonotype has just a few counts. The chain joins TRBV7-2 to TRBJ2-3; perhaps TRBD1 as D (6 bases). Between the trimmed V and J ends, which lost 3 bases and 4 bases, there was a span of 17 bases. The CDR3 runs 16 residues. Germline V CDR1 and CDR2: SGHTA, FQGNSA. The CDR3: CASSLRSGVSADTQYF. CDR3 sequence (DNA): TGTGCCAGCAGCTTGAGGTCAGGGGTTAGTGCAGATACGCAGTATTTT.

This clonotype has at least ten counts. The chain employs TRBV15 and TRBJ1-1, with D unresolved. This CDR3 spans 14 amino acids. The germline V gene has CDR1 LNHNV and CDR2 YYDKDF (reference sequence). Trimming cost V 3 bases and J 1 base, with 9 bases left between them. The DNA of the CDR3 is TGTGCCACCAGCAGGAGGCCTGGGAACACTGAAGCTTTCTTT. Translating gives CATSRRPGNTEAFF. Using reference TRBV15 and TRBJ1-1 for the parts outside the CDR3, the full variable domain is DAMVIQNPRYQVTQFGKPVTLSCSQTLNHNVMYWYQQKSSQAPKLLFHYYDKDFNNEADTPDNFQSRRPNTSFCFLDIRSPGLGDTAMYLCATSRRPGNTEAFFGQGTRLTVV.

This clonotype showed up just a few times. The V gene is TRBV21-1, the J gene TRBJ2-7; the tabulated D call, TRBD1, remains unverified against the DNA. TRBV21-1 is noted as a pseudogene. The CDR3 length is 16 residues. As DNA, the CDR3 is TGTGCCAGCAGCTCCTTAACAGGGGTTTTCTCCTACGAGCAGTACTTC. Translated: CASSSLTGVFSYEQYF.

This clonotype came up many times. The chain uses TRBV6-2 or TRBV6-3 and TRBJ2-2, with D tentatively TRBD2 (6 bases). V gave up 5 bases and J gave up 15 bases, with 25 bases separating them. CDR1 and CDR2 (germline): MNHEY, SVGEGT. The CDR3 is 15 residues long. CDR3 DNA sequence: TGTGCCAGCAGTCTACACAACCTAGGACTCGAGCGGGTGTTTTTT. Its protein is CASSLHNLGLERVFF.

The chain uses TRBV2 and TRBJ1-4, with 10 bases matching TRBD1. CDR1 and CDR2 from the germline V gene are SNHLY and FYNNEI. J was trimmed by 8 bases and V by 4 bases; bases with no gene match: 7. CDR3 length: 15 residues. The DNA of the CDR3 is TGTGCCAGCAGTGCGGGACAGGGGTCTGGCGAAAAACTGTTTTTT. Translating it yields CASSAGQGSGEKLFF.

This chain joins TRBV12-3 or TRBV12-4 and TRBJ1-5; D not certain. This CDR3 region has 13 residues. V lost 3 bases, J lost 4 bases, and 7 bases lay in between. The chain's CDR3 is CASSFRSNQPQHF. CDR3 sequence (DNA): TGTGCCAGCAGTTTTCGGAGTAATCAGCCCCAGCATTTT.

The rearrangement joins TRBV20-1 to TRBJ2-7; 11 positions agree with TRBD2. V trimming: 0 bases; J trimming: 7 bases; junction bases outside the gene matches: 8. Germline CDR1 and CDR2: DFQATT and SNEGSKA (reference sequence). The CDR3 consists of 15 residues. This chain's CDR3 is CSAREMGLAVREQYF. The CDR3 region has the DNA TGCAGTGCTAGAGAAATGGGACTAGCGGTCCGTGAGCAGTACTTC.

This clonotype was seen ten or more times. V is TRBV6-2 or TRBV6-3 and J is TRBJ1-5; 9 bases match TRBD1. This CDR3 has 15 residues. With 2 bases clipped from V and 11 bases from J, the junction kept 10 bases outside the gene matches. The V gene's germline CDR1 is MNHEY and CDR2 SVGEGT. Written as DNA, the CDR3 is TGTGCCAGCAGTTACAGGTGGACAGGGGATAGGTCCCAGCATTTT. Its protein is CASSYRWTGDRSQHF.

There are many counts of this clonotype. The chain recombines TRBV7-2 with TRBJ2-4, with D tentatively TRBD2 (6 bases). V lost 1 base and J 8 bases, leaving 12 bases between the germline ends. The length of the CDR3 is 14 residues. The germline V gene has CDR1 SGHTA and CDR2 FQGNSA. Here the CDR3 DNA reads TGTGCCAGCAGCTTAGGGGGCCCGGGGGACATTCAGTACTTC. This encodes CASSLGGPGDIQYF. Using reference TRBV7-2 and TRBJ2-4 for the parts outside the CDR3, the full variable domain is GAGVSQSPSNKVTEKGKDVELRCDPISGHTALYWYRQSLGQGLEFLIYFQGNSAPDKSGLPSDRFSAERTGGSVSTLTIQRTQQEDSAVYLCASSLGGPGDIQYFGAGTRLSVL.

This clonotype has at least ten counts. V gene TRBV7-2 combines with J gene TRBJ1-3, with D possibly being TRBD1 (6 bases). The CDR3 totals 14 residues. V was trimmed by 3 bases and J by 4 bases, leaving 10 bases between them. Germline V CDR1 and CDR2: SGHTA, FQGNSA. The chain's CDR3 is CASSFLTGGNTIYF. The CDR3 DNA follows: TGTGCCAGCAGCTTTCTAACAGGGGGAAACACCATATATTTT.

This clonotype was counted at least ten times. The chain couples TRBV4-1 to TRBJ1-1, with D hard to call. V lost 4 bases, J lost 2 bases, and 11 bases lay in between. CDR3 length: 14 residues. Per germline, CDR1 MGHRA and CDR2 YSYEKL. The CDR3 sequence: CASSPQIVNTEAFF. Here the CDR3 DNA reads TGCGCCAGCAGCCCCCAGATTGTTAACACTGAAGCTTTCTTT.

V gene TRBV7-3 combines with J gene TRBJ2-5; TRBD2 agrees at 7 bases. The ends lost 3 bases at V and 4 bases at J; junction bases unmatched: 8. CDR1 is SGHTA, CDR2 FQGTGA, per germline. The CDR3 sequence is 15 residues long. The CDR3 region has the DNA TGTGCCAGCAGCTTCAGCGGGATGACGGCAGAGACCCAGTACTTC. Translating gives CASSFSGMTAETQYF.

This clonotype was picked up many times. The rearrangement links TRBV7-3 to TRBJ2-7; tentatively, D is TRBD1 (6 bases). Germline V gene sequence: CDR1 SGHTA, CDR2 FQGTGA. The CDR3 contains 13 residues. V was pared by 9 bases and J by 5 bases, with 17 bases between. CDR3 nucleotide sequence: TGTGCCAGTTCTCCGGACAGCGATCACGAGCAGTACTTC. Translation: CASSPDSDHEQYF.

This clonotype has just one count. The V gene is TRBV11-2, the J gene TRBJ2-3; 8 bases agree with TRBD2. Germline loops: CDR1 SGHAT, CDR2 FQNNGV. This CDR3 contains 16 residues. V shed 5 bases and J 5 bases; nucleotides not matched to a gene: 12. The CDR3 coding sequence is TGTGCCAGCAGCCCAGGGGCGGGGGGCTTTGTAGATACGCAGTATTTT. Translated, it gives CASSPGAGGFVDTQYF.